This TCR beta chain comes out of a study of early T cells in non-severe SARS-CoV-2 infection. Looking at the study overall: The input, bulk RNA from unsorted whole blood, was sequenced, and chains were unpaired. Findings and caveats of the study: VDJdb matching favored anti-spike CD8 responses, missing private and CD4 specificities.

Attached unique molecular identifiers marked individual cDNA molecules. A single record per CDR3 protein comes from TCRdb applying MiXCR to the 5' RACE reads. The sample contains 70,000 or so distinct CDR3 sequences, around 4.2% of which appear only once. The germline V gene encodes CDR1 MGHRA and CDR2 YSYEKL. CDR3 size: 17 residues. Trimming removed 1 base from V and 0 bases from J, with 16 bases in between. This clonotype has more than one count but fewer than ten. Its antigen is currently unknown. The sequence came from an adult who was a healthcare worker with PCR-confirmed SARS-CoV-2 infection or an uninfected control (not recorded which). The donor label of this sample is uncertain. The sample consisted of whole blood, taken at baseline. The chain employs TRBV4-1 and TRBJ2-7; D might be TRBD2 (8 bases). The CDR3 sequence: CASSQVGRGQGSYEQYF. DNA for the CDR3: TGCGCCAGCAGCCAAGTCGGGAGGGGGCAGGGCTCCTACGAGCAGTACTTC.